The T cell receptor (beta chain) under discussion was sequenced for a study of blood T cell repertoires in COVID-19. Sequenced by immunoSEQ multiplex PCR; TCRdb stores in-frame clones only, minus some. The table has roughly 300,000 clones, roughly 85% seen once. Resolution of symptoms, clearance, or two negative PCRs was present in recovered Cohort 3 donors. The germline V and J ends were trimmed by 2 bases and 2 bases, with 12 bases remaining between them. Germline CDR1 and CDR2: GTSNPN and SVGIG (reference sequence). The CDR3 spans 15 residues. This chain joins TRBV30 and TRBJ1-4; D may be TRBD1 (6 bases). The sequencing input was PBMCs or T cells enriched from blood (not recorded which). The TCR was taken from a woman aged 45-65 years who had recovered from COVID-19. The CDR3 is CAWSRITGTNEKLFF. The CDR3 nucleotides are TGTGCCTGGAGTCGTATTACAGGGACTAATGAAAAACTGTTTTTT.